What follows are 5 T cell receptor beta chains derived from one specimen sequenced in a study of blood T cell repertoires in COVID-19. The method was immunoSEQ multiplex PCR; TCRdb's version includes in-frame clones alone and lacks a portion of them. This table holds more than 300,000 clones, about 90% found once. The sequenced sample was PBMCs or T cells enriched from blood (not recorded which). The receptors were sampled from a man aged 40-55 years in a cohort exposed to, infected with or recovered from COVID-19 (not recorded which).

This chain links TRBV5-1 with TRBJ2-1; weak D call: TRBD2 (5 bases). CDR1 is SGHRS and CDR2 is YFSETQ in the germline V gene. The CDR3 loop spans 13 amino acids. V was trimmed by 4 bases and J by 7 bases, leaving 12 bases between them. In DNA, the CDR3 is TGCGCCAGCAGCCTCCTTACTAGTAATGAGCAGTTCTTC. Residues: CASSLLTSNEQFF.

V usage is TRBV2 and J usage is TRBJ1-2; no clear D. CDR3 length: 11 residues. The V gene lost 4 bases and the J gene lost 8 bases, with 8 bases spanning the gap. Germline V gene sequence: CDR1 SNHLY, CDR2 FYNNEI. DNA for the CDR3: TGTGCCAGCAGTGCCGAAGCGGGCTACACCTTC. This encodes CASSAEAGYTF.

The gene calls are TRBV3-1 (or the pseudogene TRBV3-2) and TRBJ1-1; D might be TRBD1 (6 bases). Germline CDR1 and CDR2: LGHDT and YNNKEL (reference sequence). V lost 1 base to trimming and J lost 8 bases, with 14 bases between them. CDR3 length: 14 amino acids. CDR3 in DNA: TGTGCCAGCAGCCAAGGTGGGGGCAGGGGCGAAGCTTTCTTT. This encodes CASSQGGGRGEAFF.

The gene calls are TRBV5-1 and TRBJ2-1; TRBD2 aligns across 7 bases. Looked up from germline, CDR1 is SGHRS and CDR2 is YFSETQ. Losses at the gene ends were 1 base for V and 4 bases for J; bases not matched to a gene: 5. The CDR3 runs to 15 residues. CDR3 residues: CASSLWGGTYNEQFF. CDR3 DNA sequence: TGCGCCAGCAGCTTGTGGGGAGGGACTTACAATGAGCAGTTCTTC.

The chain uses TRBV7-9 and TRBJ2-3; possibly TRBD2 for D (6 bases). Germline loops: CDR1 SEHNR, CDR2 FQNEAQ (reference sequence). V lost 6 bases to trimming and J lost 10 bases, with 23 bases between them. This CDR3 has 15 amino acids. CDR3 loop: CASSRTNFNDGAQYF. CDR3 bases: TGTGCCAGCAGTCGGACTAATTTTAACGACGGAGCGCAGTATTTT. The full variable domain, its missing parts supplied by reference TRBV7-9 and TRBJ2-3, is DTGVSQNPRHKITKRGQNVTFRCDPISEHNRLYWYRQTLGQGPEFLTYFQNEAQLEKSRLLSDRFSAERPKGSFSTLEIQRTEQGDSAMYLCASSRTNFNDGAQYFGPGTRLTVL.